What follows describes a single T cell receptor (beta chain). Its specificity is not known. These data originate in a study of cytomegalovirus exposure and HLA in healthy donors. General study results and limits: It was reported that TCR beta sequences correctly inferred the HLA-A and HLA-B alleles for most subjects. Only CMV serostatus was available as immune exposure information. Per a later analysis, about 17,000 TCR beta sequences showed association with HLA alleles at 0.05 false discovery rate.

The PCR was carried out with 60 Vbeta primers and 13 Jbeta primers. Clones were read by immunoSEQ multiplex PCR, and TCRdb kept only the in-frame ones, dropping some. The data show roughly 83,000 clones, just under 75% seen once. Germline V CDR1 and CDR2: SNHLY, FYNNEI. Trimming left V 6 bases short and J 2 bases short, with 13 bases between. This CDR3 contains 14 residues. The specimen was PBMCs. This chain connects TRBV2 to TRBJ1-2; TRBD1 might be the D (5 bases). This clonotype was obtained from a man aged 60-69 years in good health and CMV-seronegative. This CDR3 is CASSFGGGNYGYTF. The CDR3 DNA is TGTGCCAGCAGCTTCGGGGGGGGGAACTATGGCTACACCTTC.